A single sample is the source of the 26 T cell receptor beta chains below, sequenced in a study of immune evolution from preneoplasia to lung adenocarcinoma. Sequencing used immunoSEQ multiplex PCR; TCRdb keeps in-frame clones, though not all of them. In the table there are 15,000 to 20,000 clones, about 86% of which are singletons. The sample taken for sequencing was FFPE invasive lung adenocarcinoma tissue. The receptors stem from a person between 70 and 80 years old with invasive lung adenocarcinoma.

The rearrangement uses TRBV18 and TRBJ2-7; 7 nucleotides line up with TRBD1. Germline V gene sequence: CDR1 KGHSH, CDR2 LQKENI. V gave up 6 bases and J gave up 0 bases; unmatched junction bases: 5. The CDR3 loop spans 14 amino acids. Here the CDR3 DNA reads TGTGCCAGCTCCGAGACAGGGAACTCCTACGAGCAGTACTTC. It yields the protein CASSETGNSYEQYF.

The V and J genes are TRBV29-1 and TRBJ1-2; D unresolved. Germline V gene sequence: CDR1 SQVTM, CDR2 ANQGSEA. Trimming took 3 bases from V and 2 from J, leaving 7 bases between them. The CDR3 loop spans 12 amino acids. The DNA of the CDR3 is TGCAGCGTTGAGCCAGGAAACTATGGCTACACCTTC. This translates into CSVEPGNYGYTF.

The gene calls are TRBV27 and TRBJ2-6; D is unclear. V lost 7 bases to trimming and J lost 0 bases, with 10 bases between them. The CDR3 totals 15 residues. Germline CDR1 is MNHEY and CDR2 is SMNVEV (reference sequence). CDR3 nucleotides: TGTGCCAGCACCCGACTGACCTCTGGGGCCAACGTCCTGACTTTC. It yields the protein CASTRLTSGANVLTF.

The V and J genes are TRBV15 and TRBJ2-1; the D is unclear. This CDR3 comprises 13 residues. With 0 bases removed from V and 8 bases from J, the gap between germline ends came to 8 bases. The germline V gene encodes CDR1 LNHNV and CDR2 YYDKDF (reference sequence). The CDR3 DNA reads as TGTGCCACCAGCAGAGATCTTGGCGATGAGCAGTTCTTC. Translated, it gives CATSRDLGDEQFF.

This rearrangement joins TRBV27 to TRBJ1-2, with 7 bases lining up with TRBD1. Looked up from germline, CDR1 is MNHEY and CDR2 is SMNVEV (reference sequence). CDR3 size: 14 residues. After removal of 5 bases from V and 7 bases from J, the junction contained 10 bases not matched to a gene. CDR3 region: CASSLGQPLGGYTF. CDR3 nucleotides: TGTGCCAGCAGTCTGGGACAGCCCCTAGGTGGCTACACCTTC.

The V gene is TRBV27, the J gene TRBJ2-3; 9 positions match TRBD1. Germline-derived CDR1 and CDR2 are MNHEY and SMNVEV (reference sequence). Unmatched junction bases numbered 9, after V lost 3 bases and J lost 5 bases. This CDR3 has 16 amino acids. The DNA of the CDR3 is TGTGCCAGCAGTTTTCTGGGACAGGGAGCGGAAGATACGCAGTATTTT. Translated: CASSFLGQGAEDTQYF.

This chain uses TRBV29-1 with TRBJ2-1, with TRBD2 matching 9 bases. CDR1 and CDR2 (germline): SQVTM, ANQGSEA. The CDR3 covers 15 residues. With V trimmed by 4 bases and J by 4 bases, 8 bases remained unmatched. The chain's CDR3 is CSVVSGTSRYNEQFF. The CDR3 bases are TGCAGCGTTGTAAGTGGGACTAGCAGATACAATGAGCAGTTCTTC.

V is TRBV7-8 and J is TRBJ1-3, with no clear D. The length of the CDR3 is 14 residues. V dropped 5 bases and J dropped 1 base, with 9 bases sitting between them. Looked up from germline, CDR1 is SGHVS and CDR2 is FQNEAQ. This CDR3 reads CASSLTSSGNTIYF. CDR3 DNA sequence: TGTGCCAGCAGCCTCACCTCTTCTGGAAACACCATATATTTT.

There are a few counts of this clone. The chain uses TRBV30 and TRBJ2-5; TRBD2 matches at 9 bases. V gave up 3 bases and J gave up 2 bases; unmatched junction bases: 4. Germline V gene sequence: CDR1 GTSNPN, CDR2 SVGIG (reference sequence). The CDR3 has 14 residues. CDR3 protein: CAWSPSGVQETQYF. CDR3 DNA sequence: TGTGCCTGGAGCCCTAGCGGGGTACAAGAGACCCAGTACTTC.

The chain has TRBV30 and TRBJ1-1, with D maybe TRBD1 (5 bases). This CDR3 is built from 13 residues. CDR1 and CDR2 from the germline V gene are GTSNPN and SVGIG (reference sequence). Trimming removed 5 bases from V and 9 bases from J, with 19 bases in between. CDR3 bases: TGTGCCTGGGACCTTGGGGCTGGGGCGAAAGCTTTCTTT. As protein: CAWDLGAGAKAFF.

This chain joins TRBV25-1 and TRBJ2-2, with D possibly matching TRBD2 (6 bases). Trimming took off 5 bases at V and 2 bases at J, with 9 bases between the two ends. CDR3 size: 14 residues. CDR1 MGHDK and CDR2 SYGVNS come from the germline V gene. The CDR3 coding sequence is TGTGCCAGCAGTCGTACTAGCAACACCGGGGAGCTGTTTTTT. Its protein is CASSRTSNTGELFF.

This rearrangement joins TRBV7-8 to TRBJ2-7; TRBD2 agrees at 11 bases. V dropped 5 bases and J dropped 3; count of bases not matched to a gene: 6. The CDR3 has 15 amino acids. Germline V gene lookup returns CDR1 SGHVS and CDR2 FQNEAQ. The CDR3 region is CASSQRLAGNYEQYF. The CDR3 nucleotides read TGTGCCAGCAGCCAGCGACTAGCGGGAAACTACGAGCAGTACTTC. Full variable domain (missing parts from reference TRBV7-8 and TRBJ2-7): GAGVSQSPRYKVAKRGQDVALRCDPISGHVSLFWYQQALGQGPEFLTYFQNEAQLDKSGLPSDRFFAERPEGSVSTLKIQRTQQEDSAVYLCASSQRLAGNYEQYFGPGTRLTVT.

Comments on this clone: Its ends do not fully match the called genes, so a read error is possible. The chain couples TRBV5-1 to TRBJ2-1; 8 positions agree with TRBD1. This CDR3 has 15 amino acids. Germline V lookup: CDR1 SGHRS, CDR2 YFSETQ. CDR3 bases: TGCACCAGCAGCTCCCGACAGGGGACCTACAATGAGCAGTTCTTC. Residues: CTSSSRQGTYNEQFF.

The V and J genes are TRBV2 and TRBJ2-5; TRBD1 might be the D (6 bases). The CDR3 extends over 12 amino acids. Germline loops: CDR1 SNHLY, CDR2 FYNNEI. V dropped 9 bases and J dropped 3 bases, with 11 bases sitting between them. As DNA, the CDR3 is TGTGCCAGGTCTAGGGGGAAAGAGACCCAGTACTTC. Its translation: CARSRGKETQYF.

V usage is TRBV6-4 and J usage is TRBJ1-1; D gene uncertain. Per the germline V gene, CDR1 is MRHNA and CDR2 is SNTAGT. This CDR3 has 13 amino acids. V lost 4 bases and J 5 bases, leaving 11 bases between the germline ends. The CDR3 spells CASSVSLQTEAFF. Written as DNA, the CDR3 is TGTGCCAGCAGTGTCTCACTCCAAACTGAAGCTTTCTTT.

This chain joins TRBV28 and TRBJ1-4, with D possibly matching TRBD1 (5 bases). This CDR3 has 15 residues. Trimming removed 1 base from V and 8 bases from J, with 14 bases in between. Germline CDR1 and CDR2: MDHEN and SYDVKM. CDR3 bases: TGTGCCAGCAGTTTATTAAGGGGCGTTGGGGAAAAACTGTTTTTT. Translating it yields CASSLLRGVGEKLFF.

This sequence joins TRBV29-1 and TRBJ2-7; D is unresolved. Germline loops: CDR1 SQVTM, CDR2 ANQGSEA. Trimming left V 0 bases short and J 3 bases short, with 6 bases between. The CDR3 is 12 amino acids. This CDR3 is CSVEEPDYEQYF. CDR3 nucleotide sequence: TGCAGCGTTGAAGAACCAGACTACGAGCAGTACTTC.

This chain uses TRBV6-1 with TRBJ2-7; D gene unclear. Germline CDR1 is MNHNS and CDR2 is SASEGT. This CDR3 has 11 residues. Trimming shortened V by 1 base and J by 7 bases, and 5 bases separated the two germline ends. The DNA for the CDR3 is TGTGCCAGCAGTGAAGTGAGAGAGCAGTACTTC. Translated: CASSEVREQYF.

The CDR3 nucleotides are TGTGCCAGCTCACAGGACAGTTTTAGCAATCAGCCCCAGCATTTT. It is translated as CASSQDSFSNQPQHF. The rearrangement joins TRBV18 to TRBJ1-5; perhaps TRBD1 as D (6 bases). The CDR3 spans 15 residues. With 4 bases removed from V and 0 bases from J, the gap between germline ends came to 10 bases. Germline CDR1 KGHSH, CDR2 LQKENI.

J is TRBJ2-1 and V is TRBV7-2; tentative D call: TRBD2 (7 bases). Germline V gives CDR1 SGHTA, CDR2 FQGNSA. The germline V and J ends were trimmed by 1 base and 9 bases, with 19 bases remaining between them. This CDR3 comprises 16 residues. In DNA form, the CDR3 reads TGTGCCAGCAGCTTAGGTCTAGCGGAGGGGGGGGGTGAGCAGTTCTTC. Amino acids: CASSLGLAEGGGEQFF.

V is TRBV6-1 and J is TRBJ1-1, with D unclear. Germline V gene sequence: CDR1 MNHNS, CDR2 SASEGT. V was clipped by 6 bases and J by 3 bases, with 14 bases between them. The CDR3 consists of 14 residues. CDR3: CASSIFSTDTEAFF. The CDR3 DNA reads as TGTGCCAGCAGCATTTTCTCAACGGACACTGAAGCTTTCTTT.

The V call is TRBV9, the J call TRBJ2-2, with D maybe TRBD1 (5 bases). The germline V gene encodes CDR1 SGDLS and CDR2 YYNGEE. Trimming took off 0 bases at V and 4 bases at J, with 10 bases between the two ends. The CDR3 totals 15 residues. The CDR3 nucleotides read TGTGCCAGCAGCGTAGCTAAGGGGCTCACCGGGGAGCTGTTTTTT. Translating gives CASSVAKGLTGELFF.

V usage is TRBV28 and J usage is TRBJ1-2; tentatively, D is TRBD1 (6 bases). Trimming left V 3 bases short and J 2 bases short, with 10 bases between. Germline values: CDR1 MDHEN, CDR2 SYDVKM. The CDR3 runs to 14 residues. Here the CDR3 DNA reads TGTGCCAGCAGTTTGATAGGGGGAAACTATGGCTACACCTTC. Translated, it gives CASSLIGGNYGYTF.

The chain carries TRBV15 and TRBJ2-1; D gene ambiguous. The CDR3 consists of 13 residues. V lost 5 bases and J lost 9, with 14 bases in between. The germline V gene encodes CDR1 LNHNV and CDR2 YYDKDF (reference sequence). For the CDR3, the DNA is TGTGCCACCAGCGTAGAGCCCAAGGGTGAGCAGTTCTTC. Encoded protein: CATSVEPKGEQFF.

The chain has TRBV19 and TRBJ1-5; no definite D call. Trimming stripped 8 bases from V and 8 bases from J, with 16 bases between. CDR3 length: 13 amino acids. Looked up from germline, CDR1 is LNHDA and CDR2 is SQIVND (reference sequence). The CDR3 bases are TGTGCCAGTCACGCGGACCAAACGGAGCCCCAGCATTTT. Amino acids: CASHADQTEPQHF.

A note on this clone: A much larger clone differs from this one at a single base, so this may be a read error. The chain has TRBV4-1 and TRBJ1-3; D gene ambiguous. Germline CDR1 reads MGHRA; CDR2 reads YSYEKL. V was clipped by 0 bases and J by 16 bases, with 16 bases between them. The CDR3 runs 13 residues. The CDR3 DNA sequence: TGCGCCAGCAGCCAAGAACCCCCCATTGAACAGTATTTT. Translating gives CASSQEPPIEQYF.